The 18 T cell receptor beta chains in this list originate from one sample, sequenced in a study of T cells in Graves' hyperthyroidism and ophthalmopathy. The investigators amplified TCR beta CDR3 regions from RNA transcripts. The TCR CDR3 was amplified in a first-round RT-PCR using the HTBI primer set. Each CDR3 protein is one row after TCRdb ran MiXCR on the multiplex PCR reads. This sample carries under 350,000 distinct CDR3 sequences, about a sixth of them seen once, and the ten largest clones take about 50%. Sequenced sample: blood. These receptors were taken from an older woman with Graves' ophthalmopathy.

The V gene is TRBV30, the J gene TRBJ1-6, with 8 bases aligning to TRBD1. Germline CDR1 reads GTSNPN; CDR2 reads SVGIG (reference sequence). This CDR3 comprises 15 residues. V was pared by 3 bases and J by 10 bases, with 11 bases of the junction left unmatched. CDR3 nucleotide sequence: TGTGCCTGGAGCCCCGCGACAGGGGTAAGATCACCCCTCCACTTT. Amino acids: CAWSPATGVRSPLHF.

This clonotype was observed at least ten times. The rearrangement links TRBV28 to TRBJ2-3; 8 bases fit TRBD2. The CDR3 is 18 amino acids. The ends lost 5 bases at V and 3 bases at J; junction bases unmatched: 16. CDR1 is MDHEN, CDR2 SYDVKM, per germline. CDR3 in amino acids: CASSGPGTRRYYTDTQYF. The CDR3 DNA sequence: TGTGCCAGCAGTGGGCCAGGGACTAGACGTTATTATACAGATACGCAGTATTTT.

V and J are TRBV10-3 and TRBJ1-3; D not certain. Looked up from germline, CDR1 is ENHRY and CDR2 is SYGVKD. The length of the CDR3 is 14 residues. Trimming pared 0 bases from V and 4 bases from J, leaving 7 bases between. The DNA of the CDR3 is TGTGCCATCAGTGAGTCGCTCGCCGGAAACACCATATATTTT. Its protein is CAISESLAGNTIYF.

This clonotype was recorded a few times. This sequence joins TRBV4-3 and TRBJ1-1; 7 bases match TRBD1. V lost 1 base and J lost 5; bases outside the gene matches: 4. CDR1 is LGHNA, CDR2 YSLEER, per germline. The CDR3 length is 14 residues. As DNA, the CDR3 is TGCGCCAGCAGCCAAGCAGGGGGGTGGACTGAAGCTTTCTTT. Amino acid sequence: CASSQAGGWTEAFF.

On this clonotype: This sequence may be a read error, since a much larger clone differs from it by one base. This sequence joins TRBV28 and TRBJ2-1; TRBD2 matches at 8 bases. From germline, CDR1 is MDHEN and CDR2 SYDVKM. The length of the CDR3 is 15 residues. CDR3 protein: CASTSGSSSYNERFF. For the CDR3, the DNA is TGTGCCAGTACAAGCGGGAGCAGCTCCTACAATGAGCGGTTCTTC. Complete variable domain (other parts from reference TRBV28 and TRBJ2-1): DVKVTQSSRYLVKRTGEKVFLECVQDMDHENMFWYRQDPGLGLRLIYFSYDVKMKEKGDIPEGYSVSREKKERFSLILESASTNQTSMYLCASTSGSSSYNERFFGPGTRLTVL.

Many counts were recorded for this clonotype. The genes are TRBV2 and TRBJ2-3; D possibly corresponds to TRBD1 (5 bases). V gave up 4 bases and J gave up 5 bases, with 10 bases separating them. This CDR3 has 13 amino acids. CDR1 is SNHLY and CDR2 is FYNNEI in the germline V gene. The CDR3 spells CASSVIREDTQYF. For the CDR3, the DNA is TGTGCCAGCAGTGTGATCAGGGAAGATACGCAGTATTTT. The complete variable domain, with remaining parts taken from reference TRBV2 and TRBJ2-3, reads EPEVTQTPSHQVTQMGQEVILRCVPISNHLYFYWYRQILGQKVEFLVSFYNNEISEKSEIFDDQFSVERPDGSNFTLKIRSTKLEDSAMYFCASSVIREDTQYFGPGTRLTVL.

As DNA, the CDR3 is TGTGCCAGCAGGGGGACAGGGGATAGCAATCAGCCCCAGCATTTT. Translation: CASRGTGDSNQPQHF. This sequence joins TRBV12-3 or TRBV12-4 and TRBJ1-5, with 10 bases matching TRBD1. Losses at the gene ends were 6 bases for V and 0 bases for J; bases not matched to a gene: 2. The CDR3 contains 15 residues.

The chain couples TRBV10-2 to TRBJ2-2, with D possibly matching TRBD2 (5 bases). Germline V lookup: CDR1 WSHSY, CDR2 SAAADI. Trimming stripped 8 bases from V and 6 bases from J, with 13 bases between. This CDR3 has 13 amino acids. CDR3 amino acids: CASGASLAGELFF. The CDR3 nucleotides are TGCGCCAGCGGTGCGTCACTAGCCGGGGAGCTGTTTTTT.

The chain combines TRBV5-1 with TRBJ1-2; D is possibly TRBD1 (5 bases). Between the trimmed V and J ends, which lost 4 bases and 6 bases, there was a span of 19 bases. Per the germline V gene, CDR1 is SGHRS and CDR2 is YFSETQ. The CDR3 runs to 15 residues. The CDR3 nucleotides are TGCGCCAGCAGCGAATTAATCCGGGACGGAGATGGCTACACCTTC. It codes for CASSELIRDGDGYTF.

This clonotype occurred a few times. The rearrangement links TRBV6-1 to TRBJ2-3; unclear D gene. The length of the CDR3 is 12 residues. Trimming took off 5 bases at V and 10 bases at J, with 13 bases between the two ends. The germline V gene encodes CDR1 MNHNS and CDR2 SASEGT. CDR3: CASSSPSTAQYF. DNA of the CDR3: TGTGCCAGCAGTTCCCCCTCGACGGCGCAGTATTTT.

This clonotype has just a few counts. A much bigger clone sits one base away, suggesting this may be a read error. V and J are TRBV11-2 and TRBJ2-7; TRBD2 is a possible D gene (5 bases). Looked up from germline, CDR1 is SGHAT and CDR2 is FQNNGV. The CDR3 runs 15 residues. The CDR3 DNA reads TGTGCCGGCAGCTTAGCGTCTACCTACTCCTACGAGCAGTACTTC. Its protein is CAGSLASTYSYEQYF.

The rearrangement uses TRBV20-1 and TRBJ1-6; D might be TRBD1 (5 bases). The CDR3 is 14 residues long. Germline V gene data show CDR1 as DFQATT and CDR2 as SNEGSKA (reference sequence). Trimming removed 6 bases at V and 3 bases at J, with 12 bases between. The CDR3 nucleotides read TGCAGTGCCCCCGGGGACCTCTATAATTCACCCCTCCACTTT. This sequence encodes CSAPGDLYNSPLHF.

This clonotype was recorded many times. The gene calls are TRBV2 and TRBJ1-5; D is unclear. The length of the CDR3 is 15 residues. The germline CDR1 and CDR2 sequences are SNHLY and FYNNEI. The ends were cut back, 3 bases at V and 5 bases at J, with 14 bases in the middle. DNA of the CDR3: TGTGCCAGCAGTGATGGCGGAGGTTGGGATCAGCCCCAGCATTTT. It codes for CASSDGGGWDQPQHF.

This clonotype was recorded at least ten times. The rearrangement links TRBV30 to TRBJ1-1; tentative D call: TRBD1 (5 bases). This CDR3 has 13 residues. V dropped 3 bases and J dropped 1 base, with 9 bases sitting between them. Germline V gene lookup returns CDR1 GTSNPN and CDR2 SVGIG (reference sequence). The CDR3 bases are TGTGCCTGGAGAAATACAGGGAACACTGAAGCTTTCTTT. Translated: CAWRNTGNTEAFF.

This clonotype was detected a few times. The rearrangement links TRBV19 to TRBJ2-2; 8 bases map to TRBD2. The CDR3 consists of 16 residues. Germline V lookup: CDR1 LNHDA, CDR2 SQIVND (reference sequence). Trimming at V came to 8 bases and at J to 2 bases, leaving 10 bases not matched to a gene. This CDR3 is CASSIAGRINTGELFF. CDR3 nucleotides: TGTGCCAGTTCCATAGCGGGAAGGATAAACACCGGGGAGCTGTTTTTT. Using reference TRBV19 and TRBJ2-2 for the parts outside the CDR3, the full variable domain is DGGITQSPKYLFRKEGQNVTLSCEQNLNHDAMYWYRQDPGQGLRLIYYSQIVNDFQKGDIAEGYSVSREKKESFPLTVTSAQKNPTAFYLCASSIAGRINTGELFFGEGSRLTVL.

This clonotype was observed at least ten times. This chain connects TRBV7-2 to TRBJ2-7; 8 nucleotides align to TRBD1. There are 15 residues in the CDR3. V gave up 6 bases and J gave up 6 bases; unmatched junction bases: 13. CDR1 SGHTA and CDR2 FQGNSA come from the germline V gene. This CDR3 is CASSLNLGQGSEQYF. In nucleotides, the CDR3 is TGTGCCAGCAGTCTAAATCTAGGACAGGGCTCCGAGCAGTACTTC.

This clonotype was seen repeatedly, ten times or more. The chain links TRBV5-1 to TRBJ1-5; weak D call: TRBD1 (5 bases). V lost 0 bases, J lost 3 bases, and 7 bases lay in between. This CDR3 has 14 amino acids. Germline assignment: CDR1 SGHRS and CDR2 YFSETQ. CDR3 sequence reads: CASSLEGYNQPQHF. CDR3 bases: TGCGCCAGCAGCTTGGAGGGGTACAATCAGCCCCAGCATTTT.

This clonotype was counted ten times or more. The chain carries TRBV11-2 and TRBJ1-6; perhaps TRBD1 as D (5 bases). Trimming took 5 bases from V and 10 from J, leaving 18 bases between them. Germline V gene data show CDR1 as SGHAT and CDR2 as FQNNGV. This CDR3 has 15 residues. The CDR3 sequence is CASSHGIQGFSPLHF. The CDR3 DNA sequence: TGTGCCAGCAGCCACGGCATCCAGGGATTCTCACCCCTCCACTTT. The whole variable domain, remainder taken from reference TRBV11-2 and TRBJ1-6, is EAGVAQSPRYKIIEKRQSVAFWCNPISGHATLYWYQQILGQGPKLLIQFQNNGVVDDSQLPKDRFSAERLKGVDSTLKIQPAKLEDSAVYLCASSHGIQGFSPLHFGNGTRLTVT.